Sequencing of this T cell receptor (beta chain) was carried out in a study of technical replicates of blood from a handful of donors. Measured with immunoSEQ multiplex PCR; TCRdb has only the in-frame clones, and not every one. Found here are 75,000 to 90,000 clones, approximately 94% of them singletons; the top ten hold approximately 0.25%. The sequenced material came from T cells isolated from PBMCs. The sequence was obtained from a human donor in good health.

CDR3 residues: CASTGGGEKLFF. CDR3 in DNA: TGTGCCAGCACCGGGGGTGGTGAAAAACTGTTTTTT. The rearrangement links TRBV6-6 to TRBJ1-4; possible D gene TRBD1, 5 bases. V lost 7 bases to trimming and J lost 7 bases, with 10 bases between them. Per germline, CDR1 MNHNY and CDR2 SVGAGI (reference sequence). The CDR3 loop spans 12 amino acids.